This record looks at one T cell receptor (beta chain) sequence and its context. Its antigen target is currently unknown. At one of its ends the junction is not consistent with the germline gene, which may arise from a read error. The method was multiplex PCR. Sequencing relied on an Illumina HiSeq 4000. To build TCR beta libraries, CDR3 regions were amplified by Arm-PCR using iRepertoire HTBI primers. Before sequencing, the PCR products underwent gel purification. The paper's data handling went like this. Gene usage analysis of CDR3 amino acid clonotypes used the roughly 60 TRBV and more than 13 TRBJ segments found across samples. Filtered high-quality paired reads were merged into contigs using COPE and FqMerger. BLAST was used to align contigs to IMGT TRBV, TRBD and TRBJ reference genes, and CDR3 was defined according to IMGT. Highly expanded clones were defined as clonotypes with a frequency above 0.1%. Shannon entropy was used to measure repertoire diversity, and the Gini coefficient was used to measure V-J evenness. A clonotype found in more than one individual was treated as public. TCRdb ran its own pipeline on the public reads, namely fastp trimming at Q25 and MiXCR clone calling, and kept in-frame beta chains. Every distinct CDR3 protein forms one entry, paired with its most common genes and DNA. The V and J calls come from TCRdb's annotation, not from the publication. This sample comprises roughly 530,000 distinct CDR3 sequences, 16% of them detected only once. 25% of the sample comes from the top ten.

The time point label on this specimen signifies: newly diagnosed GD, antithyroid drugs for less than 3 months. RNA was extracted from PBMCs in TRIzol for both TCR sequencing and RNA sequencing. The diagnosis of Graves' disease was made according to American Thyroid Association guidelines. Patients were recruited from an endocrinology department in Xi'an, China. Each patient gave around 9 milliliters of peripheral blood, collected in an EDTA anticoagulant tube. PBMCs were isolated by Ficoll Paque Plus density gradient separation without further T cell sorting. An Agilent 2100 Bioanalyzer and agarose gel were used to assess RNA quality, and a NanoDrop 2000 was used to measure RNA concentration. The record originates from a study of regulatory T cells in long-lasting Graves disease listed by TCRdb under 2021. Study-level background: In the newly diagnosed Graves' disease group, patients had been taking antithyroid drugs for less than 3 months. A total of around 35 samples were covered by TCR sequencing, comprising approximately 13 persistent and 20 or so newly diagnosed Graves' disease patients. The study was conducted in China and was registered as a clinical trial. Patients with persistent Graves' disease were compared with patients with newly diagnosed Graves' disease using TCR sequencing and RNA sequencing of peripheral blood. Broader findings and caveats from the paper: The authors acknowledged the small sample size as a limitation that may reduce accuracy. Only the TCR beta chain was sequenced and analyzed. Patients with persistent disease shared more public clonotypes (about 2,500) than newly diagnosed patients did (966). Persistent disease showed preferential use of TRBV28, TRBJ1-2 and TRBJ2-5, whereas newly diagnosed disease favored TRBV20-1 and TRBJ2-1. Only peripheral blood was studied, because thyroid tissue, the primary lesion, was inaccessible. Persistent Graves' disease patients showed lower TCR Shannon entropy and fewer highly expanded clones than newly diagnosed patients, suggesting clonal expansion.

Its CDR3 holds 13 amino acids, cysteine through phenylalanine. Only the CDR3 region is kept as DNA, spanning 39 bases read in frame from base 1. This sample also appeared in a second study, on T cells in Graves' hyperthyroidism and ophthalmopathy. The second study, in turn, reports: A patient counted as having stable Graves' hyperthyroidism if no progression to ophthalmopathy occurred over 18 months of follow-up. Hyperthyroidism patients were newly diagnosed, with disease duration under 2 months, and aged 18 to 65 years. Exclusion was applied to patients with uncontrolled infections, other autoimmune diseases, pregnancy or lactation. Diagnoses were based on clinical symptoms, serum thyroxine and TRAb, thyroid ultrasound and orbital computed tomography. For the first round of RT-PCR on the TCR CDR3, the HTBI primer set was used together with the Qiagen OneStep RT-PCR kit. Most expanded thyroid clonotypes (frequency above 0.001) were also found in blood, which suggests that blood repertoires may mirror thyroid immune responses. Ophthalmopathy was separated from stable hyperthyroidism by a 13 V-J signature model, with around 88% sensitivity and approximately 81% specificity obtained in cross-validation and 80%/75% obtained in testing. In validation, progression to ophthalmopathy was predicted by the model with around 71% sensitivity and roughly 76% specificity, a median of around 5.9 months before onset. A discovery cohort of fewer than 110 patients, roughly 45 with Graves' ophthalmopathy and about 60 with stable Graves' hyperthyroidism, was used to find distinguishing TCR V-J signatures. An independent validation cohort of about 20 hyperthyroidism patients and 15 or so patients who later progressed to ophthalmopathy tested prospective prediction of ophthalmopathy. The roughly 90 discovery patients were divided at random into training and test sets in a 7:3 ratio. In addition, the study compared T-cell repertoires in thyroid tissue and in blood from several Graves' hyperthyroidism patients. Once sampling was done, hyperthyroidism patients were given methimazole at a starting dose of 30 mg daily, whereas ophthalmopathy patients were given high-dose intravenous methylprednisolone. The libraries were constructed in a second round of multiplex PCR and then size-selected and purified. Paired-end sequencing of the libraries was performed with 100 bp reads on an Illumina HiSeq2000. SOAPnuke was used to process the raw data, with reads discarded if the reads contained adapters or uncalled bases, had a mean Phred below 15, or lacked an exact constant-primer or identifier match. COPE v1.2.5 was used to merge high-quality paired reads, and clonotypes were defined as unique nucleotide sequences. MiTCR v1.1 was used to align the clonotypes against IMGT TRBV, TRBD and TRBJ reference segments. The analysis included only V-J combinations with a frequency above 0.0001, which together covered 99.2% of the repertoires. The TCS score was defined as the ratio of F50 (clonal expansion) to E x V (chaos), calculated using BLOSUM62-based TCRdist between CDR3 peptides within each V-J. Welch's t-statistics and random forest reduced fewer than 600 V-J features to 13, which were used in a naive Bayes classifier (R e1071). No statistical method was used to fix the sample size in advance, and group allocation was not hidden from the investigators. The paper reports TCR Vbeta CDR3 sequencing of roughly 140 peripheral blood samples: approximately 41 ophthalmopathy, fewer than 80 hyperthyroidism and around 17 progressor patients.

Sequenced material: peripheral blood mononuclear cells (PBMCs), taken at new diagnosis, from a patient treated with antithyroid drugs. This receptor was taken from a woman aged 35-65 years with Graves disease. Donor details come from another sample of the same person, matched by shared clones. This chain joins TRBV12-3 or TRBV12-4 to TRBJ1-2; no confident D gene assignment can be made. Here the CDR3 is given as CASSSDNNYGYIF. Read as DNA, the sequence is TGTGCCAGCAGTTCCGACAACAACTATGGCTACATCTTC.